This T cell receptor (beta chain) was sequenced in a study of tumor-infiltrating lymphocytes in localized non-small cell lung cancer. Study findings and constraints: TCR sequencing covered a subset of patients with enough tissue.

The V and J ends lost 6 bases and 4 bases, in that order; junction bases with no gene match: 6. The CDR3 is made up of 14 amino acids. Germline-derived CDR1 and CDR2 are LNHDA and SQIVND (reference sequence). Worth noting for this clone: What it binds is unknown.

Profiling relied on immunoSEQ multiplex PCR, and the TCRdb table lists in-frame clones only, not all of them. The repertoire consists of about 8,400 clones, with 70% to 85% occurring once and the leading ten covering 4.5% to 5.5%. V usage is TRBV19 and J usage is TRBJ1-1, with 9 bases lining up with TRBD1. Material: lung tumor tissue. The TCR originated in a human donor with non-small cell lung cancer. CDR3 region: CASSPGQGATEAFF. In nucleotides, the CDR3 is TGTGCCAGTAGCCCGGGACAGGGTGCCACTGAAGCTTTCTTT.